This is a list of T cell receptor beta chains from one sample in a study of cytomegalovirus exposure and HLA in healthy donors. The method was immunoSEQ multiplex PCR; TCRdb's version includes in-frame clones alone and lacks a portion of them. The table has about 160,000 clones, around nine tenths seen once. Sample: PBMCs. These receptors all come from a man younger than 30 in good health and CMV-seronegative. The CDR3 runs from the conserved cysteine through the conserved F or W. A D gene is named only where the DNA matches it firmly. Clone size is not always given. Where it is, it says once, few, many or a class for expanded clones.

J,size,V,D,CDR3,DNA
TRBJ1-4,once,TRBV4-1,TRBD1,CASSQDQGTGPEKLFF,TGCGCCAGCAGCCAAGATCAAGGGACAGGGCCGGAAAAACTGTTTTTT
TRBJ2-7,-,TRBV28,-,CASSLIGGTYEQYF,TGTGCCAGCAGTTTAATCGGGGGAACCTACGAGCAGTACTTC
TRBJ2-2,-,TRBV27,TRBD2,CASSQAPSGDSTGELFF,TGTGCCAGCAGCCAGGCCCCTAGCGGGGATAGCACCGGGGAGCTGTTTTTT
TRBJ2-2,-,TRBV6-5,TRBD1,CASSPSDRASGELFF,TGTGCCAGCAGTCCCTCGGACAGGGCTAGCGGGGAGCTGTTTTTT
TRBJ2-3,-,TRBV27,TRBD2,CASRTRGVRLDTQYF,TGTGCCAGCAGAACCCGGGGGGTACGGTTAGATACGCAGTATTTT
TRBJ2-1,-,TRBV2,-,CASSEAMGGGGNEQFF,TGTGCCAGCAGTGAAGCGATGGGGGGAGGGGGCAATGAGCAGTTCTTC
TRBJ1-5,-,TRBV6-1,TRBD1,CASSEARTGGAQPQHF,TGTGCCAGCAGTGAAGCCCGGACAGGGGGCGCCCAGCCCCAGCATTTT
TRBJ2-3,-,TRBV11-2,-,CASSLSRLTDTQYF,TGTGCCAGCAGCTTATCTCGGTTAACAGATACGCAGTATTTT
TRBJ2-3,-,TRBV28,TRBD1,CASSTGGAYTQYF,TGTGCCAGCAGCACAGGGGGCGCATATACGCAGTATTTT
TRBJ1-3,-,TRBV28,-,CASSFSGLTSGNTIYF,TGTGCCAGCAGTTTTAGCGGACTCACCTCTGGAAACACCATATATTTT
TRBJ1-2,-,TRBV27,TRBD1,CASSFSTGAGYTF,TGTGCCAGCAGTTTCTCTACAGGGGCTGGCTACACCTTC
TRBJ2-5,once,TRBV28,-,CASKPLYPPQYF,TGTGCCAGCAAGCCATTATACCCCCCGCAGTACTTC
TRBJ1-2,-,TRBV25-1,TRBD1,CASSEYYRTGINYGYTF,TGTGCCAGCAGTGAATATTACAGGACAGGGATTAACTATGGCTACACCTTC
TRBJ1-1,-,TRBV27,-,CASGPGGNTEAFF,TGTGCCAGCGGCCCGGGGGGGAACACTGAAGCTTTCTTT
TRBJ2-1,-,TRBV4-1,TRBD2,CASSQGGVNEQFF,TGCGCCAGCAGCCAGGGAGGGGTCAATGAGCAGTTCTTC